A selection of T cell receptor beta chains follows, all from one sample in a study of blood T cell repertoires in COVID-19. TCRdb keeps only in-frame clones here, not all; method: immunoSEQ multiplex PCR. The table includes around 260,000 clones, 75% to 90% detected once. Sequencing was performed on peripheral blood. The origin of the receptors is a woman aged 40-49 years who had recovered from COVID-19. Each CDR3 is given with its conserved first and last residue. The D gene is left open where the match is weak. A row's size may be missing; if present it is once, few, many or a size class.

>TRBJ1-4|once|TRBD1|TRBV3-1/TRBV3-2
TGTGCCAGCAGCCAGGGACAGTATAATGAAAAACTGTTTTTT
CASSQGQYNEKLFF
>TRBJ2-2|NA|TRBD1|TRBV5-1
TGCGCCAGCAGCTTGAACAGGGGGCCCCCCTCGAACACCGGGGAGCTGTTTTTT
CASSLNRGPPSNTGELFF
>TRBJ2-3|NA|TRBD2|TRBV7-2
TGTGCCAGCAGCCCTCTAGCGGTTCGGACAGATACGCAGTATTTT
CASSPLAVRTDTQYF
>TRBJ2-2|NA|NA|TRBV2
TGTGCCAGCAGTGCTAGCTCGGTTAGGAACACCGGGGAGCTGTTTTTT
CASSASSVRNTGELFF
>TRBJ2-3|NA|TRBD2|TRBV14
TGTGCCAGCAGCCCCCATCGTCGGCTAGCGGGAGCGATTACCGATACGCAGTATTTT
CASSPHRRLAGAITDTQYF
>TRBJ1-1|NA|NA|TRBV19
TGTGCCAGTAGTCGGGGGGCGAACACTGAAGCTTTCTTT
CASSRGANTEAFF
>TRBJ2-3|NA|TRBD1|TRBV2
TGTGCCAGCAGTTTACAGGGGGAGGATACGCAGTATTTT
CASSLQGEDTQYF
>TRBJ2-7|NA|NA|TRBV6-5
TGTGCAACAGGGAAGGGTCACGAGCAGTACTTC
CATGKGHEQYF
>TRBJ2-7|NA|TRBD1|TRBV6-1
TGTGCCAGCAGTGAATTTCCGACAGGGAGAGCCTACGAGCAGTACTTC
CASSEFPTGRAYEQYF
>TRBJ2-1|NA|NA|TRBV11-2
TGTGCCAGCAGCTTGGCGCCGGGCAGGGAACAGTTCTTC
CASSLAPGREQFF
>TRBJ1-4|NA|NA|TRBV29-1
TGCAGCGTTGCCTCTGAAAAACTGTTTTTT
CSVASEKLFF
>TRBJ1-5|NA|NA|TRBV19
TGTGCCAGTAGTATCCGGGACACCCCAAGGAAGGATCAGCCCCAGCATTTT
CASSIRDTPRKDQPQHF
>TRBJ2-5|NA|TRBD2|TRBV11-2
TGTGCCAGCAGCCCACCGGGACTAGCGGGAGGGATAGAGACCCAGTACTTC
CASSPPGLAGGIETQYF
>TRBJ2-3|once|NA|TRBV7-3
TGTGCCAGCAGCTTAACGCCCGCCGGTGGCACAGATACGCAGTATTTT
CASSLTPAGGTDTQYF
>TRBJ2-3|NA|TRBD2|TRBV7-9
TGTGCCAGCAGCCCCGACACCTCTAGCGGGAAACATACGCAGTATTTT
CASSPDTSSGKHTQYF
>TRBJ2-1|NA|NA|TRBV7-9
TGTGCCAGCAGCCGGGGACTGAACAATGAGCAGTTCTTC
CASSRGLNNEQFF